The 3 T cell receptor beta chains given below trace back to one sample, sequenced in a study of blood T cell repertoires in COVID-19. Some clones are missing from TCRdb's copy, which holds only in-frame ones; the method was immunoSEQ multiplex PCR. The sample has some 250,000 clones, 90% to 95% seen once. The sample comprised PBMCs or T cells enriched from blood (not recorded which). The receptors come from a human donor in a cohort exposed to, infected with or recovered from COVID-19 (not recorded which). The donor label of this sample is uncertain.

This clone has just one count. The chain has TRBV19 and TRBJ2-2, with 8 bases matching TRBD1. The CDR3 runs 15 residues. V trimming: 5 bases; J trimming: 6 bases; junction bases outside the gene matches: 8. Per the germline V gene, CDR1 is LNHDA and CDR2 is SQIVND (reference sequence). CDR3 DNA: TGTGCCAGTAGTTCACCGGGACAGGTCGCCGGGGAGCTGTTTTTT. It yields the protein CASSSPGQVAGELFF.

The gene calls are TRBV7-8 and TRBJ1-5; 8 nucleotides line up with TRBD1. Germline values: CDR1 SGHVS, CDR2 FQNEAQ. CDR3 size: 15 residues. The trim removed 5 bases at V and 5 bases at J, leaving 8 bases unmatched. CDR3 sequence: CASSPRRTGYQPQHF. CDR3 nucleotide sequence: TGTGCCAGCAGCCCCAGACGGACAGGGTATCAGCCCCAGCATTTT.

This clone showed up just once. The chain carries TRBV4-3 and TRBJ2-3, with D perhaps TRBD2 (5 bases). The CDR3 has 16 amino acids. V was pared by 0 bases and J by 0 bases, with 10 bases between. Germline CDR1 is LGHNA and CDR2 is YSLEER. Here the CDR3 DNA reads TGCGCCAGCAGCCAAGAGTCCCGGGGAAGCACAGATACGCAGTATTTT. Translating it yields CASSQESRGSTDTQYF.